This T cell receptor (beta chain) was found in a study of CXCR3-negative and CXCR3-positive naive CD8 T cells. Regarding the study as a whole: Comparison of naive subsets found surface CD5 to be comparable, and TCR strength was inferred on the basis of TRB CDR3 properties.

cDNA libraries for TRB were generated by 5' RACE incorporating UMI labels. TCRdb re-called the 5' RACE reads; one entry per CDR3 protein, DNA not given. The sample data list 60,000 or so distinct CDR3 sequences. Note on this clonotype: Its antigen is currently unknown.

Germline CDR1 MDHEN, CDR2 SYDVKM. The CDR3 totals 14 residues. The rearrangement links TRBV28 to TRBJ2-3. This TCR was recovered from a human donor in good health. Some clones in this sample may be carry-over from other donors' samples. The source material was memory CD8+ T cells from blood. CDR3 sequence reads: CASSFTSSTDTQYF. Full variable domain (missing parts from reference TRBV28 and TRBJ2-3): DVKVTQSSRYLVKRTGEKVFLECVQDMDHENMFWYRQDPGLGLRLIYFSYDVKMKEKGDIPEGYSVSREKKERFSLILESASTNQTSMYLCASSFTSSTDTQYFGPGTRLTVL.